This entry features one TCR beta chain sequence. Its cognate antigen has yet to be identified. No much larger clone is present one base from it, and per-base qualities are unavailable. The cohort comprised under 700 healthy bone marrow donors. All cohort members were sampled while nominally healthy, although unrecorded immune exposures were likely present. The donor was CMV seronegative and was included in the group of around 320 seronegative cohort members. A peripheral blood sample was collected from each donor, and TCR beta sequencing was performed on peripheral blood mononuclear cells. The Qiagen DNeasy Blood Extraction Kit was used to extract genomic DNA from the blood cell samples. The receptor library was made with the immunoSEQ multiplex PCR assay. The multiplex PCR relied on a mix of 60 forward primers for TCR Vbeta segments and 13 reverse primers for TCR Jbeta segments. The CDR3 region of rearranged TCR beta genes was amplified from genomic DNA by a multiplex PCR assay. The Illumina HiSeq System was used to sequence the amplified TCR beta libraries as 87-base-pair reads. The original pipeline was this. In a later analysis, 80 million or so unique TCR beta chains were counted across the 650 to 700 repertoires, and roughly 10 million of these chains were shared by at least two donors. Raw reads were error-corrected and collapsed into unique sequences with a nearest-neighbor algorithm that merged closely related sequences to remove PCR and sequencing errors. V, D and J gene segments were assigned by aligning CDR3 sequences to IMGT reference sequences. For a sequence to be retained, a match of at least six nucleotides to both a V gene segment and a J gene segment was required. A rearrangement was called productive if the CDR3 had no stop codons and remained in frame with V and J, and every other rearrangement was called non-productive. Following IMGT convention, CDR3 was defined as the stretch from the second conserved V-encoded cysteine to the conserved J-encoded phenylalanine. The earlier analysis of 550 to 650 of the donors excluded any sequence lacking an unambiguous match to a single V gene segment. An earlier analysis of around 600 of the donors classified V segments as functional when productive rearrangements were above 56.7% and as segregating when the standard deviation between donors was above 5%. A statistical classification framework was built to diagnose cytomegalovirus status from the catalog of TCR beta chain sequences. In a later analysis, V and J genes were assigned by comparing TCR nucleotide sequences against IMGT/GENE-DB human TR gene sequences. The TCRdist pipeline was used in a later analysis to assign CDR3 sequences and most-parsimonious VDJ recombination scenarios. In a later analysis, each TCR beta chain was defined by its CDR3 amino acid sequence together with its V-gene family, and reads without a unique V-gene family were excluded. To address suspected cross-contamination and a sequencing artifact, a later analysis removed 450 to 700 highly shared, low-generation-probability nucleotide sequences. In a later analysis, a clonal expansion index was calculated for each public chain from normalized within-repertoire ranks of inferred template counts. Generation probabilities in a later analysis came from a VDJ recombination model fitted to out-of-frame rearrangements, and those results were checked against IGoR. A later analysis scored TCR-TCR, TCR-HLA and TCR-CMV co-occurrence with hypergeometric tests, applying a repertoire-size bias correction to TCR pairs. False discovery rates were estimated in a later analysis by permuting HLA or CMV assignments 20 times. A later analysis grouped co-occurring TCRs with DBSCAN, adding TCRdist sequence similarity when clustering within HLA-allele-positive subsets. Co-occurrence clustering excluded repertoires with fewer than 30,000 or more than 120,000 public chains, plus five with anomalous nucleotide sharing. TCRdb carries this immuneACCESS record with in-frame sequences only. Its versions omit some clonotypes, under half of them owing to an unresolved V gene in the studies checked, with the rest unexplained. The V and J calls and the clone size are those of that table, but D and trimming were determined from the DNA. This sample lists 80,000 to 100,000 clones; roughly 76% were detected once. About 2.5% of the sample lies in the top ten.

The germline V gene provides CDR1 SGDLS and CDR2 YYNGEE. CDR3 length: 15 amino acids, cysteine to phenylalanine. The CDR3 DNA has 45 bases and is translated from base 1. V ends up 3 bases short and J 5 bases short, with an unmatched junction base count of 1. The sample is drawn from a study of cytomegalovirus exposure and HLA in healthy donors (dated by TCRdb to 2016 to 2017). Turning to the overall study: An earlier analysis of approximately 640 of the donors reported 250 to 300 Gb of sequence data and more than 90 million unique TCR beta sequences from about 200 million T cells. A later analysis re-examined previously published TCR beta repertoires from around 670 donors and added high-resolution HLA genotyping to investigate patterns of TCR occurrence. Genome-wide SNP genotypes for about 65% of the roughly 670 donors were used in a later genetic analysis, which treated that subset as a discovery cohort. Donor age, sex, ethnicity and CMV serostatus were collected together with the repertoire data. The number of typed donors differed by locus: about 620-630 for A, B, C, DRB1 and DQB1; 500 to 550 for DQA1; around 580 for DPA1; and around 470 for DPB1. The T cell repertoires of several hundred subjects were profiled by immunosequencing and related to cytomegalovirus serostatus. The later analysis used no new phenotypic data to find candidate immune exposures, relying instead on TCR beta sequences and their occurrence across donors. To predict cytomegalovirus infection status, the study brought together high-throughput TCR immunosequencing, statistical association of individual TCRs with disease status, and machine learning. An early release covering roughly 600 HLA-typed donors comprised 300 to 350 gigabases of sequencing data and tens of millions of unique TCR sequences. Class I and class II HLA loci were covered by the typing at four-digit resolution. Every repertoire in the discovery cohort had been generated on one and the same sequencing platform. Besides the first cohort of approximately 670 subjects, a separate validation cohort made up of roughly 120 different subjects was used. Several DR-DQ haplotypes were handled as single units for association and clustering because linkage in the cohort was strong. To decide whether each TCR beta V gene segment behaved as functional or pseudogenic, an earlier analysis of 587 of the donors relied on high-throughput TCR beta sequencing. Across 300 to 500 genotyped donors of the cohort, an average of approximately 240,000 unique TCR beta nucleotide sequences per donor were sequenced, and 15% to 20% of those sequences were non-productive. The study aimed to test whether signatures of past pathogen exposure could be identified by cataloging public T cell receptors. Of the roughly 400 genotyped donors, about 80% fell in the genetic ancestry cluster associated with self-reported Caucasian donors.

What the authors observed across the whole study: In the study, around 150 TCR beta chains were listed as associated with cytomegalovirus. A cluster of highly shared sequence variants was judged likely to represent a technical artifact of the sequencing pipeline. In a later analysis, the rate of TCR association differed among HLA loci, with DRB1 alleles having the most associated TCRs and HLA-C alleles having the fewest. In a later genetic analysis, fewer N-insertions in productive TCRs were reported among donors in an Asian-associated ancestry cluster than the roughly 640-donor mean. V-gene and J-gene trimming of TCR beta chains was associated with a missense DCLRE1C variant in a later genetic analysis, and the association was replicated in an independent cohort. According to a later analysis, parvovirus B19, influenza, CMV and Epstein-Barr virus appeared linked to several top co-occurrence clusters. At a false discovery rate of 0.05, a later analysis linked 16,951 TCR beta sequences to specific HLA alleles. The 87-base-pair reads could not distinguish some IMGT-functional V segments, including TRBV6-2 and TRBV6-3, so those segments were excluded. Roughly uniform sequencing depth across donors was assumed in presence/absence analyses, although this assumption may not hold. A further reported finding was that TCR beta sequences accurately predicted the HLA-A and HLA-B alleles for most subjects in the first cohort. The classifier was reported to diagnose cytomegalovirus status with high specificity and sensitivity in both the original cohort and the validation cohort. Because HLA typing was unavailable for some donors at each locus, only the typed subset was used in association tests. Three of the identified cytomegalovirus-associated TCR beta chains were confirmed in vitro to be specific for cytomegalovirus antigens. CMV serostatus was the only immune exposure information available for the cohort. In this cohort, only TCR beta chains were sequenced, and detectable features were limited by the absence of alpha or paired-chain data. In an earlier analysis of 587 of the donors, most TCR beta V segments appeared in productive rearrangements about 87% or about 30% of the time, broadly matching IMGT annotations. According to the authors, the approach could potentially be generalized to other disease states and immunological phenotypes. Linkage disequilibrium might explain the correlated functional status among segregating V segments, but an unknown experimental factor could not be ruled out. When HLA alleles, especially DR and DQ, strongly co-occurred, TCR associations were difficult to assign to individual alleles. While some public TCRs were present in many individuals, most TCR sequences turned up only very rarely across donors. In a later analysis, most CMV-associated TCR beta chains were found to appear HLA-restricted, with HLA associations seemingly driven largely by CMV exposure. In a later analysis, HLA-associated TCR beta chains showed more clonal expansion and lower generation probabilities than non-associated chains that were equally common. Because counts were too low, 15 to 20 rarely observed V segments, including chromosome 9 orphons, were left out of the earlier analysis of several hundred of the donors.

Sequences were obtained from PBMCs. The TCR sequence derives from a man aged 45 to 65 in good health and CMV-seronegative. This receptor chain uses TRBV9 and TRBJ2-3; 15 bases in the middle match TRBD2. CDR3 protein: CASSGTSGRVDTQYF. The base sequence is TGTGCCAGCAGCGGGACTAGCGGGAGGGTAGATACGCAGTATTTT.